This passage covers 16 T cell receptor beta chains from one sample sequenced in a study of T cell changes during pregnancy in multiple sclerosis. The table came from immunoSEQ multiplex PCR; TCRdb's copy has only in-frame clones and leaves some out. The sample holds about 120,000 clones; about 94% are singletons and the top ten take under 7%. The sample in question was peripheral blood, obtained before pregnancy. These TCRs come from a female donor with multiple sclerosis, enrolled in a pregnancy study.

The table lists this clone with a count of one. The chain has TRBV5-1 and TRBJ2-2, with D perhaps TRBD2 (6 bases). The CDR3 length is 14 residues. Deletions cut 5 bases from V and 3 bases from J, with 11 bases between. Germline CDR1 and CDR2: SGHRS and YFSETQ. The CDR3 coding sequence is TGCGCCAGCAGATGGACTACTGACACCGGGGAGCTGTTTTTT. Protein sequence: CASRWTTDTGELFF.

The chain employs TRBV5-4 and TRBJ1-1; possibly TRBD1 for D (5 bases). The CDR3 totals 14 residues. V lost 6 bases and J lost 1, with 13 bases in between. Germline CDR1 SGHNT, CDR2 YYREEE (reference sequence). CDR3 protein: CASTWGDRNTEAFF. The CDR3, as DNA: TGTGCCAGCACCTGGGGGGACCGGAACACTGAAGCTTTCTTT.

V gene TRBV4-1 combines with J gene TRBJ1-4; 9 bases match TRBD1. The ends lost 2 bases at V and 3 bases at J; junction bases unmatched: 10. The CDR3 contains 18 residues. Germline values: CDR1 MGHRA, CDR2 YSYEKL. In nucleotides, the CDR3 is TGCGCCAGCAGCCAAAAGTCCCGGGACAGGGCGCCTAATGAAAAACTGTTTTTT. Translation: CASSQKSRDRAPNEKLFF.

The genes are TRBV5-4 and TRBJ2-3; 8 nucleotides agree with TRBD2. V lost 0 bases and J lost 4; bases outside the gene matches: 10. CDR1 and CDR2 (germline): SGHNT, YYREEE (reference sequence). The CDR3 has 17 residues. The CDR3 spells CASSLDGRGARADTQYF. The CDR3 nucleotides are TGTGCCAGCAGCTTGGACGGGCGGGGGGCCAGGGCAGATACGCAGTATTTT.

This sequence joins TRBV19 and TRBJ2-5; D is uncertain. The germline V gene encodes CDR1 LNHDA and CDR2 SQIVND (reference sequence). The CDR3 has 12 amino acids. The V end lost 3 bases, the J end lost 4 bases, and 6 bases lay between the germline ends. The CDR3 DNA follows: TGTGCCAGTAGTATTCGAGGAGAGACCCAGTACTTC. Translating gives CASSIRGETQYF.

In nucleotides, the CDR3 is TGTGCCAGCAGCGCGGGACAGAGCTCTGGAAACACCATATATTTT. Translated, it gives CASSAGQSSGNTIYF. The rearrangement links TRBV9 to TRBJ1-3; 7 bases map to TRBD1. CDR1 is SGDLS, CDR2 YYNGEE, per germline. Trimming cost V 3 bases and J 0 bases; bases outside gene matches: 3. This CDR3 has 15 residues.

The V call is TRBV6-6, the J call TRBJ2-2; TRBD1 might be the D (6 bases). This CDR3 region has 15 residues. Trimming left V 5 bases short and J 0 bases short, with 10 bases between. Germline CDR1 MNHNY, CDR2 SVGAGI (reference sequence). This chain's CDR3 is CASSRTVANTGELFF. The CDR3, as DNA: TGTGCCAGCAGTCGGACAGTTGCGAACACCGGGGAGCTGTTTTTT.

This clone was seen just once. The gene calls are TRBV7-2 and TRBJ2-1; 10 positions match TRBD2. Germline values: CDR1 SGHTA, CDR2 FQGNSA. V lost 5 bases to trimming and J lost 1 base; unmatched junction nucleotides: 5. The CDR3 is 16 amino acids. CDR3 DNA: TGTGCCAGCAGCCCTTCTAGCGGGGGATCCTACAATGAGCAGTTCTTC. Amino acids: CASSPSSGGSYNEQFF. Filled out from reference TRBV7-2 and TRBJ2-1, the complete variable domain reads GAGVSQSPSNKVTEKGKDVELRCDPISGHTALYWYRQSLGQGLEFLIYFQGNSAPDKSGLPSDRFSAERTGGSVSTLTIQRTQQEDSAVYLCASSPSSGGSYNEQFFGPGTRLTVL.

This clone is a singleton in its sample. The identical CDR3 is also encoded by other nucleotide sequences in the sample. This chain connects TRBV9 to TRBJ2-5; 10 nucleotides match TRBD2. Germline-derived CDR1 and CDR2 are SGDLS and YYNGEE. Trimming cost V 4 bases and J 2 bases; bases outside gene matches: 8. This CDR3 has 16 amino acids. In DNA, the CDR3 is TGTGCCAGCAGCTCACGAGCGGGAGGGGGTCAAGAGACCCAGTACTTC. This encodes CASSSRAGGGQETQYF.

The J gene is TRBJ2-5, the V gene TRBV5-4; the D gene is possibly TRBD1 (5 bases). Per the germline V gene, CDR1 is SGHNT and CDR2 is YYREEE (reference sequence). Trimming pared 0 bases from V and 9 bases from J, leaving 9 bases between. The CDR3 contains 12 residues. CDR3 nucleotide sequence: TGTGCCAGCAGCTTGGAGGGGAAAGCCCAGTACTTC. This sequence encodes CASSLEGKAQYF.

The CDR3 reads CASGQEMNTEAFF. CDR3 DNA: TGTGCCAGCGGACAGGAGATGAACACTGAAGCTTTCTTT. This chain links TRBV2 with TRBJ1-1; 7 positions match TRBD1. This CDR3 comprises 13 residues. J was trimmed by 0 bases and V by 8 bases; bases with no gene match: 3. CDR1 SNHLY and CDR2 FYNNEI come from the germline V gene.

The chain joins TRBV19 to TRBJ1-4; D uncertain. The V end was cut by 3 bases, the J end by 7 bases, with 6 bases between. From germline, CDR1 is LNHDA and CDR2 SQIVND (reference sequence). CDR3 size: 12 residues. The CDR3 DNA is TGTGCCAGTAGTATCGGAGGTGAAAAACTGTTTTTT. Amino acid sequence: CASSIGGEKLFF.

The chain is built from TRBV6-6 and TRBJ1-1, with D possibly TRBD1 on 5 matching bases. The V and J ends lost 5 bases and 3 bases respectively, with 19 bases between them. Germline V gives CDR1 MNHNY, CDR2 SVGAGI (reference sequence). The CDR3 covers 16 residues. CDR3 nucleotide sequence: TGTGCCAGCAGTAACCGACCTGACAGTCTCTACACTGAAGCTTTCTTT. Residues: CASSNRPDSLYTEAFF.

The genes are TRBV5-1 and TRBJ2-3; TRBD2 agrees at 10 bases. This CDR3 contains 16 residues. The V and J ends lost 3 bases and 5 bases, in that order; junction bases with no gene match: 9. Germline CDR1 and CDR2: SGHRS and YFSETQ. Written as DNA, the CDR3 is TGCGCCAGCAGCTCGACTAGCGGGTTGGGGGGAGATACGCAGTATTTT. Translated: CASSSTSGLGGDTQYF.

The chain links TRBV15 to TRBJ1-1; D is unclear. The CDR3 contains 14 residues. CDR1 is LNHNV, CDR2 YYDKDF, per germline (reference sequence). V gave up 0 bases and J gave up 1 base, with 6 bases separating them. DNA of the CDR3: TGTGCCACCAGCAGAGATGCAGGGAACACTGAAGCTTTCTTT. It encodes CATSRDAGNTEAFF. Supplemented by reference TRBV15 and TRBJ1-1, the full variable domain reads DAMVIQNPRYQVTQFGKPVTLSCSQTLNHNVMYWYQQKSSQAPKLLFHYYDKDFNNEADTPDNFQSRRPNTSFCFLDIRSPGLGDTAMYLCATSRDAGNTEAFFGQGTRLTVV.

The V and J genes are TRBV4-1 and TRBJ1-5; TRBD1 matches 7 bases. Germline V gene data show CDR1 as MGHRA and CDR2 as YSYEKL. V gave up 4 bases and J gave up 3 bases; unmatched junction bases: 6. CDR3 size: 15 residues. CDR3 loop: CASSLRDSDNQPQHF. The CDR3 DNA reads TGCGCCAGCAGCCTAAGGGACAGTGACAATCAGCCCCAGCATTTT.